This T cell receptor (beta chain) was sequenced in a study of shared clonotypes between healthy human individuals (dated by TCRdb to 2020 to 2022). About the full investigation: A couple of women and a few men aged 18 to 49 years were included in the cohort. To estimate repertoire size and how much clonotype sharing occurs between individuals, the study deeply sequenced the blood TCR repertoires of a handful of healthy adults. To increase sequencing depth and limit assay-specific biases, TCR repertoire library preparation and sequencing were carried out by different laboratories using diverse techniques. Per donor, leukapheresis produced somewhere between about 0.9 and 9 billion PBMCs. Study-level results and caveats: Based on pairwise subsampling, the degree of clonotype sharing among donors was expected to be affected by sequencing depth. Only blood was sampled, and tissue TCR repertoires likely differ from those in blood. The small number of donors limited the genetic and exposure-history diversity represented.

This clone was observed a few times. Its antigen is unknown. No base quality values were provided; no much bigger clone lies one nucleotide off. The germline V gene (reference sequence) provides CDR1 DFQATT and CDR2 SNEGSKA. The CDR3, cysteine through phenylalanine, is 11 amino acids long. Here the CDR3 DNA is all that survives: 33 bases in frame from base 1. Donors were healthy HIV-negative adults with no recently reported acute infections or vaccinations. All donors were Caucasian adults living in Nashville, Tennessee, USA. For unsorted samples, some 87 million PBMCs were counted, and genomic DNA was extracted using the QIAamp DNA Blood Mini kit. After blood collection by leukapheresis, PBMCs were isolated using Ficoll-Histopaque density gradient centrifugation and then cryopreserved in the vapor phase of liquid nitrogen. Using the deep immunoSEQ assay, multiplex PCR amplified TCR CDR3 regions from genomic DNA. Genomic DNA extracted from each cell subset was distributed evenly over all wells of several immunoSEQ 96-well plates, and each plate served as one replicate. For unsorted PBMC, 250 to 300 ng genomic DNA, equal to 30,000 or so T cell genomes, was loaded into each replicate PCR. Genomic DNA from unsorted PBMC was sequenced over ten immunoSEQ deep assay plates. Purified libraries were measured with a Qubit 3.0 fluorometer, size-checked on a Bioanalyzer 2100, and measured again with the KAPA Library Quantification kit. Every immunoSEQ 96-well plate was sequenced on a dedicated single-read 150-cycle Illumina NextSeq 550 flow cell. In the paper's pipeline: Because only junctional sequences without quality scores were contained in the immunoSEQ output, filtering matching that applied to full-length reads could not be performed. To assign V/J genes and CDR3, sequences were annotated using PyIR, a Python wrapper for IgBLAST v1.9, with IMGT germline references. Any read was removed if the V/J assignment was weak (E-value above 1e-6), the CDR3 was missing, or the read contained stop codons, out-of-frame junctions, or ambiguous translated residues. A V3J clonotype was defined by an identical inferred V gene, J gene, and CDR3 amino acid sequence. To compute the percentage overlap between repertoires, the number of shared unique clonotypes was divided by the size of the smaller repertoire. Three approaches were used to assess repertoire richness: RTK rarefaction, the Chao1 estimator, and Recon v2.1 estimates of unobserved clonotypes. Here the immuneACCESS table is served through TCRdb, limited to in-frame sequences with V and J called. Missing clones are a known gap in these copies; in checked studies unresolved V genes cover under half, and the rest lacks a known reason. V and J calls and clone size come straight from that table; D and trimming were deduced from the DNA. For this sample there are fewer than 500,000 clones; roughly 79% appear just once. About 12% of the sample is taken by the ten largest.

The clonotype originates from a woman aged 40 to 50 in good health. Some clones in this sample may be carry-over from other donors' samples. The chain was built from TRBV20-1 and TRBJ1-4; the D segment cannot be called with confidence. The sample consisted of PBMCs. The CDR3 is CSTVTNEKLFF. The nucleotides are TGCAGCACAGTAACTAATGAAAAACTGTTTTTT.